This passage covers 30 T cell receptor beta chains from one sample sequenced in a study of cytotoxic CD8 clonotypes in ibrutinib-treated CLL. TCRdb's table, derived via immunoSEQ multiplex PCR, lists solely in-frame clones and lacks some. The repertoire includes about 86,000 clones, around 84% of them detected once, and 5.4% sits in the top ten. Source: PBMCs, taken before ibrutinib treatment. Source of these receptors: a human donor with chronic lymphocytic leukemia.

The chain couples TRBV10-3 to TRBJ2-7, with D unclear. The CDR3 contains 13 residues. The germline V gene encodes CDR1 ENHRY and CDR2 SYGVKD. Trimming removed 4 bases at V and 0 bases at J, with 7 bases between. The CDR3 DNA reads TGTGCCATCAGTGCCGACAACTCCTACGAGCAGTACTTC. This encodes CAISADNSYEQYF.

This clone turned up a few times. The DNA for the CDR3 is TGTGCCAGCAGCTTGGCTATTGTAACTCGGGGCAATCAGCCCCAGCATTTT. Its protein is CASSLAIVTRGNQPQHF. The rearrangement joins TRBV5-5 to TRBJ1-5; no reliable D call. This CDR3 comprises 17 residues. Trimming cost V 0 bases and J 2 bases, with 15 bases left between them. Germline lookup yields CDR1 SGHKS and CDR2 YYEKEE (reference sequence).

The CDR3 DNA is TGTGCCAGCAGCTTGCTCAAGGCTGAAGCTTTCTTT. It is translated as CASSLLKAEAFF. V usage is TRBV5-6 and J usage is TRBJ1-1; D is ambiguous. Trimming stripped 1 base from V and 6 bases from J, with 7 bases between. This CDR3 has 12 residues. Germline CDR1 SGHDT, CDR2 YYEEEE.

The chain recombines TRBV7-9 with TRBJ1-5; D not certain. The germline V gene has CDR1 SEHNR and CDR2 FQNEAQ (reference sequence). Trimming removed 1 base from V and 6 bases from J, with 4 bases in between. The CDR3 is 12 amino acids. CDR3 DNA sequence: TGTGCCAGCAGCTTAGGTTCTCAGCCCCAGCATTTT. This gives the protein CASSLGSQPQHF. Complete variable domain (other parts from reference TRBV7-9 and TRBJ1-5): DTGVSQNPRHKITKRGQNVTFRCDPISEHNRLYWYRQTLGQGPEFLTYFQNEAQLEKSRLLSDRFSAERPKGSFSTLEIQRTEQGDSAMYLCASSLGSQPQHFGDGTRLSIL.

About this clone: This same CDR3 is encoded by further DNA sequences in the sample. The chain couples TRBV29-1 to TRBJ1-1; 7 bases agree with TRBD1. From germline, CDR1 is SQVTM and CDR2 ANQGSEA. Losses at the gene ends were 6 bases for V and 1 base for J; bases not matched to a gene: 5. CDR3 length: 13 amino acids. The CDR3 loop reads CSVRTGGNTEAFF. For the CDR3, the DNA is TGCAGCGTCCGGACAGGAGGGAACACTGAAGCTTTCTTT.

This clone was seen a single time. The chain combines TRBV7-3 with TRBJ2-7; 9 bases are a match to TRBD2. Looked up from germline, CDR1 is SGHTA and CDR2 is FQGTGA. This CDR3 is 15 amino acids long. The V gene end was trimmed by 2 bases and the J gene end by 2 bases; junction bases not matched to a gene: 4. CDR3 DNA: TGTGCCAGCAGCTTACTAGCGGGATTCCCCTACGAGCAGTACTTC. Translating gives CASSLLAGFPYEQYF.

The gene calls are TRBV27 and TRBJ1-1; the D gene is possibly TRBD1 (5 bases). CDR3 size: 16 residues. V gave up 6 bases and J gave up 2 bases, with 19 bases separating them. The V gene's germline CDR1 is MNHEY and CDR2 SMNVEV (reference sequence). CDR3 nucleotides: TGTGCCAGCAGCGCAGGGTGGGGGGGAGTAAACACTGAAGCTTTCTTT. This encodes CASSAGWGGVNTEAFF.

The gene calls are TRBV6-1 and TRBJ1-5; no firm D call. Germline loops: CDR1 MNHNS, CDR2 SASEGT. The CDR3 sequence is 12 residues long. Trimming cost V 6 bases and J 1 base, with 4 bases left between them. CDR3: CASRSSNQPQHF. CDR3 bases: TGTGCCAGCAGATCGAGCAATCAGCCCCAGCATTTT.

The chain joins TRBV7-9 to TRBJ2-7; 7 bases line up with TRBD2. Germline V lookup: CDR1 SEHNR, CDR2 FQNEAQ (reference sequence). The CDR3 runs to 14 residues. V trimming: 4 bases; J trimming: 6 bases; junction bases outside the gene matches: 9. CDR3 amino acids: CASSWGETGGEQYF. CDR3 in DNA: TGTGCCAGCAGCTGGGGCGAAACGGGGGGCGAGCAGTACTTC.

The J gene is TRBJ1-5, the V gene TRBV5-4; D is perhaps TRBD1 (5 bases). V lost 3 bases to trimming and J lost 1 base, with 8 bases between them. Looked up from germline, CDR1 is SGHNT and CDR2 is YYREEE (reference sequence). The CDR3 spans 14 residues. CDR3 nucleotides: TGTGCCAGCAGCTCCGGGGGGAGCAATCAGCCCCAGCATTTT. This translates into CASSSGGSNQPQHF.

With regard to this clone: One end of the junction fails to match germline, which may point to a read error. This chain joins TRBV7-2 and TRBJ1-3; no definite D call. The CDR3 extends over 14 amino acids. Germline lookup yields CDR1 SGHTA and CDR2 FQGNSA. CDR3 sequence: CASSLDGSGNTVYF. CDR3 nucleotides: TGTGCCAGCAGCTTAGACGGTTCTGGAAACACCGTATATTTT.

The J gene is TRBJ2-6, the V gene TRBV6-1; no definite D call. The CDR3 is made up of 15 amino acids. Germline V gene lookup returns CDR1 MNHNS and CDR2 SASEGT. The V and J ends lost 6 bases and 1 base respectively, with 10 bases between them. The CDR3 region is CASRGTPSGANVLTF. The CDR3 bases are TGTGCCAGCAGGGGCACCCCTTCTGGGGCCAACGTCCTGACTTTC.

This sequence joins TRBV18 and TRBJ2-2; 10 bases line up with TRBD1. The CDR3 is 20 residues long. Per germline, CDR1 KGHSH and CDR2 LQKENI. With V trimmed by 6 bases and J by 0 bases, 16 bases remained unmatched. The CDR3 is CASSQTGGGLALANTGELFF. As DNA, the CDR3 is TGTGCCAGCTCTCAGACAGGGGGCGGCCTAGCGCTTGCGAACACCGGGGAGCTGTTTTTT.

This sequence joins TRBV7-8 and TRBJ1-4; D is possibly TRBD1 (5 bases). Germline-derived CDR1 and CDR2 are SGHVS and FQNEAQ. The CDR3 runs to 17 residues. The V gene lost 2 bases and the J gene lost 4 bases, with 17 bases spanning the gap. The CDR3 DNA sequence: TGTGCCAGCAGCTTAACGGTGGGCAGGGTCGGTAATGAAAAACTGTTTTTT. Translation: CASSLTVGRVGNEKLFF.

This rearrangement joins TRBV7-2 to TRBJ2-5, with TRBD2 matching 8 bases. The V gene's germline CDR1 is SGHTA and CDR2 FQGNSA. Trimming took 6 bases from V and 5 from J; bases not matched to a gene: 8. The CDR3 sequence is 14 residues long. The CDR3 reads CASSSSAGAETQYF. In DNA, the CDR3 is TGTGCCAGCAGTTCGTCAGCGGGAGCGGAGACCCAGTACTTC.

V usage is TRBV12-5 and J usage is TRBJ1-1, with D hard to call. The V and J ends lost 1 base and 5 bases respectively, with 8 bases between them. CDR1 is LGHNT, CDR2 FRNRAP, per germline. The CDR3 consists of 13 residues. The CDR3 reads CASGLELRTEAFF. The CDR3 coding sequence is TGTGCTAGTGGTTTGGAGCTTCGTACTGAAGCTTTCTTT.

V gene TRBV4-3 combines with J gene TRBJ2-1; D gene unclear. Germline-derived CDR1 and CDR2 are LGHNA and YSLEER. V dropped 1 base and J dropped 3 bases, with 7 bases sitting between them. There are 14 residues in the CDR3. In DNA form, the CDR3 reads TGCGCCAGCAGCCAAGCCAGCTTCTACAATGAGCAGTTCTTC. This sequence encodes CASSQASFYNEQFF.

The J gene is TRBJ1-5, the V gene TRBV19, with 11 positions matching TRBD1. J gave up 1 base and V 3 bases, and 11 bases lay outside the gene matches. Germline CDR1 reads LNHDA; CDR2 reads SQIVND (reference sequence). This CDR3 comprises 19 residues. In DNA form, the CDR3 reads TGTGCCAGTAGTATGAGGACAGGGGGCATATTGTCGAGCAATCAGCCCCAGCATTTT. This gives the protein CASSMRTGGILSSNQPQHF.

The genes are TRBV27 and TRBJ2-7; D remains ambiguous. V was clipped by 4 bases and J by 3 bases, with 22 bases between them. The CDR3 has 17 residues. The germline V gene encodes CDR1 MNHEY and CDR2 SMNVEV (reference sequence). Here the CDR3 DNA reads TGTGCCAGCAGTTCACCCATACCCTCCAGAATCGACTACGAGCAGTACTTC. Translation gives CASSSPIPSRIDYEQYF.

The table lists this clone with a count of one. This rearrangement joins TRBV27 to TRBJ2-6; D unresolved. The CDR3 covers 16 residues. Germline V lookup: CDR1 MNHEY, CDR2 SMNVEV (reference sequence). Trimming shortened V by 3 bases and J by 0 bases, and 9 bases separated the two germline ends. The CDR3: CASSLGFSSGANVLTF. CDR3 DNA sequence: TGTGCCAGCAGTTTGGGGTTCAGCTCTGGGGCCAACGTCCTGACTTTC.

The chain recombines TRBV9 with TRBJ2-1; TRBD2 aligns across 11 bases. The germline gives CDR1 SGDLS, CDR2 YYNGEE. Unmatched junction bases numbered 18, after V lost 4 bases and J lost 3 bases. CDR3 size: 20 residues. CDR3: CASSPMTSGAPTLFYNEQFF. The CDR3 DNA reads TGTGCCAGCAGCCCAATGACTAGCGGGGCTCCCACATTATTCTACAATGAGCAGTTCTTC.

The V gene is TRBV7-3, the J gene TRBJ2-3, with D possibly TRBD1 on 6 matching bases. This CDR3 region has 16 residues. Trimming removed 5 bases from V and 3 bases from J, with 18 bases in between. Germline values: CDR1 SGHTA, CDR2 FQGTGA. The CDR3 protein is CASSPHPWTDTDTQYF. In DNA, the CDR3 is TGTGCCAGCAGCCCACACCCCTGGACAGATACAGATACGCAGTATTTT.

This rearrangement joins TRBV6-5 to TRBJ1-2, with D possibly matching TRBD1 (6 bases). V lost 0 bases and J lost 4, with 12 bases in between. CDR1 and CDR2 (germline): MNHEY, SVGAGI. The CDR3 contains 15 residues. The CDR3 reads CASSYSYDRSYGYTF. Written as DNA, the CDR3 is TGTGCCAGCAGTTACTCGTACGACAGGAGCTATGGCTACACCTTC.

CDR3 sequence reads: CASSPRIALAGNTIYF. CDR3 DNA: TGTGCCAGCAGTCCTAGGATAGCTCTGGCTGGAAACACCATATATTTT. The chain employs TRBV9 and TRBJ1-3; D remains ambiguous. The germline V gene encodes CDR1 SGDLS and CDR2 YYNGEE. The CDR3 spans 16 residues. V shed 5 bases and J shed 2 bases, with 17 bases lying between them. The full variable domain, completed using reference TRBV9 and TRBJ1-3, is DSGVTQTPKHLITATGQRVTLRCSPRSGDLSVYWYQQSLDQGLQFLIQYYNGEERAKGNILERFSAQQFPDLHSELNLSSLELGDSALYFCASSPRIALAGNTIYFGEGSWLTVV.

The CDR3 sequence: CASSLDPGVYEQYF. CDR3 in DNA: TGCGCCAGCAGCTTGGACCCGGGGGTCTACGAGCAGTACTTC. The gene calls are TRBV5-1 and TRBJ2-7, with a tentative D call TRBD2 (6 bases). The V end was cut by 0 bases, the J end by 3 bases, with 10 bases between. This CDR3 contains 14 residues. CDR1 is SGHRS, CDR2 YFSETQ, per germline.

The chain carries TRBV13 and TRBJ2-1; TRBD2 is a possible D gene (5 bases). This CDR3 is built from 15 residues. V dropped 0 bases and J dropped 5 bases, with 11 bases sitting between them. Germline lookup yields CDR1 PRHDT and CDR2 FYEKMQ (reference sequence). The CDR3 region has the DNA TGTGCCAGCAGCTTAGGAGGACTCCCAAACAATGAGCAGTTCTTC. Amino acid sequence: CASSLGGLPNNEQFF.

This chain links TRBV15 with TRBJ2-2; tentative D call: TRBD2 (6 bases). The CDR3 is made up of 14 amino acids. The V gene's germline CDR1 is LNHNV and CDR2 YYDKDF (reference sequence). The V end was cut by 4 bases, the J end by 6 bases, with 12 bases between. DNA of the CDR3: TGTGCCACCAGCACCCGGGACTTCTCCGGGGAGCTGTTTTTT. Encoded protein: CATSTRDFSGELFF.

The chain carries TRBV10-3 and TRBJ2-7; D remains unclear. The CDR3 totals 13 residues. V was trimmed by 4 bases and J by 2 bases, leaving 9 bases between them. In germline, CDR1 is ENHRY, CDR2 SYGVKD. This CDR3 is CAISAGETYEQYF. CDR3 bases: TGTGCCATCAGTGCTGGAGAAACCTACGAGCAGTACTTC.

The gene calls are TRBV6-5 and TRBJ2-1; D is uncertain. CDR1 MNHEY and CDR2 SVGAGI come from the germline V gene. V was cut by 0 bases and J by 8 bases, with 11 bases left in between. The CDR3 has 14 residues. The CDR3 DNA sequence: TGTGCCAGCAGTTACTCCAGTAAGGGCTATGAGCAGTTCTTC. This encodes CASSYSSKGYEQFF.

The chain has TRBV4-2 and TRBJ1-3, with 7 bases fitting TRBD1. V dropped 4 bases and J dropped 0; count of bases not matched to a gene: 3. The CDR3 contains 15 residues. Looked up from germline, CDR1 is LGHNA and CDR2 is YNFKEQ. The CDR3 DNA sequence: TGTGCCAGCAGCCCCCGACAGGGCTCTGGAAACACCATATATTTT. This gives the protein CASSPRQGSGNTIYF.